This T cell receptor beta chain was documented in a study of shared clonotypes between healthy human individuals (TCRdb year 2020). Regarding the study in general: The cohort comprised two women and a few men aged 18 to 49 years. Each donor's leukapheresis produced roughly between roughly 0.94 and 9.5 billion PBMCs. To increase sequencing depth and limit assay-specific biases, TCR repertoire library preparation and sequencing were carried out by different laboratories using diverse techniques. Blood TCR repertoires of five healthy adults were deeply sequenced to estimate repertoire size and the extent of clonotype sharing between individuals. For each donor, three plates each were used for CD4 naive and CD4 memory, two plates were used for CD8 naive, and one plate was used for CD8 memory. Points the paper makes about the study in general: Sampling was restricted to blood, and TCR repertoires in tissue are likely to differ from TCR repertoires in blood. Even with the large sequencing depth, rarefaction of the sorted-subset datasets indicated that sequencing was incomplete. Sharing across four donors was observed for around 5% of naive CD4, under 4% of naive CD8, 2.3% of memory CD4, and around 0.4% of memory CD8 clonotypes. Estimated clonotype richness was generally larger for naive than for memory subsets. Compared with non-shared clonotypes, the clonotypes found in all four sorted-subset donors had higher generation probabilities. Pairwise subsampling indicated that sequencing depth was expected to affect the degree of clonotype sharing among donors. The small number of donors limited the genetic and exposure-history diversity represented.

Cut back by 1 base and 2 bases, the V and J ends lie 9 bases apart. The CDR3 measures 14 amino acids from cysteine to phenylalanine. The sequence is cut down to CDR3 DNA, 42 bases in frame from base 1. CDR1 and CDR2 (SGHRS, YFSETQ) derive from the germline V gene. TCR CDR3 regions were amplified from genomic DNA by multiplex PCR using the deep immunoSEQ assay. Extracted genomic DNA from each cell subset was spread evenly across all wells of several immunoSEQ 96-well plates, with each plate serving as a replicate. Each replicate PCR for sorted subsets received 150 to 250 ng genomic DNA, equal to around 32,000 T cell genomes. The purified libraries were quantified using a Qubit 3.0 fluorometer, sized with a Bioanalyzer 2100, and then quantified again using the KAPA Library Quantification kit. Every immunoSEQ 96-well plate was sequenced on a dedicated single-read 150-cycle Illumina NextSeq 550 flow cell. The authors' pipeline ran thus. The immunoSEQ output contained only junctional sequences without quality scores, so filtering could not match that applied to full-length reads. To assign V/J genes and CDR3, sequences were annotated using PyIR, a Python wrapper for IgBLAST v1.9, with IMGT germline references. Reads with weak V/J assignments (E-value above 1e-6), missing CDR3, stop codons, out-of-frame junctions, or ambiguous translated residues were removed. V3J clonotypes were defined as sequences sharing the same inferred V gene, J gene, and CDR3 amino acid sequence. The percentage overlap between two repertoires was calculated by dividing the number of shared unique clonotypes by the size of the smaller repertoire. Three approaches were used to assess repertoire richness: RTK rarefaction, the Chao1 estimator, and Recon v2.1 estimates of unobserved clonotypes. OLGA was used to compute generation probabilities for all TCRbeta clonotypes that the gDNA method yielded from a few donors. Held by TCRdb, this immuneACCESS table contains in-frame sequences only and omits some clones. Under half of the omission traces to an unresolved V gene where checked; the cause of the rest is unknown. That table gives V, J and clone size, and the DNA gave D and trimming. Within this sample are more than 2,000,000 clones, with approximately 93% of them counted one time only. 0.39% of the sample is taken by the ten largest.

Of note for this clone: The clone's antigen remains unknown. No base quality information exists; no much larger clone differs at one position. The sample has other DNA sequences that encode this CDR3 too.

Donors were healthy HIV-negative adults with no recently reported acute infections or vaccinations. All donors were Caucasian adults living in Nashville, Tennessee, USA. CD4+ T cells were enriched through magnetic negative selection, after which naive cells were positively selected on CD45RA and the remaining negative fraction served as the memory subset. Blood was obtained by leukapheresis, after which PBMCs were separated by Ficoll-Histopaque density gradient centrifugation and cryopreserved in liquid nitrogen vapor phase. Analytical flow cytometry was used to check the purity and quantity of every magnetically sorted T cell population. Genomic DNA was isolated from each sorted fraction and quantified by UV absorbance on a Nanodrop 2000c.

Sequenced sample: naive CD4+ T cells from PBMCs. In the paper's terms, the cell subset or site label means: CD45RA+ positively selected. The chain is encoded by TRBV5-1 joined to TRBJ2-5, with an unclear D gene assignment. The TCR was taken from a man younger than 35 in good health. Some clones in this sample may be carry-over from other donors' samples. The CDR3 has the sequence CASSLSSAQETQYF. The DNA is TGCGCCAGCAGCTTGTCCTCGGCACAAGAGACCCAGTACTTC.